This T cell receptor (beta chain) originates from a study of blood T cell repertoires in COVID-19. Data came from immunoSEQ multiplex PCR; TCRdb stores just in-frame clones and leaves some out. The table has under 300,000 clones, 65% to 90% seen once. Germline values: CDR1 KGHSH, CDR2 LQKENI. Trimming removed 3 bases from V and 0 bases from J, with 11 bases in between. There are 16 residues in the CDR3. The chain uses TRBV18 and TRBJ1-4, with D possibly being TRBD1 (5 bases). What was sequenced was peripheral blood. The TCR was taken from a woman at least 80 years old with active or convalescent COVID-19. The CDR3: CASSPWGHATNEKLFF. The CDR3, as DNA: TGTGCCAGCTCACCCTGGGGCCACGCAACTAATGAAAAACTGTTTTTT.